Below, 5 T cell receptor beta chains from the same sample are listed, as sequenced in a study of blood T cells in healthy people across ages. Through a sample-barcoded 5' primer and a J-beta primer mix, a second PCR was run for roughly 7 to 12 cycles. Via MiXCR, TCRdb re-called the 5' RACE reads, giving one row per CDR3 protein. The repertoire consists of roughly 570,000 distinct CDR3 sequences, with roughly 28% occurring once and the leading ten covering around 18%. The sequenced sample consisted of blood. The receptor set was obtained from a woman in her 70s in good health.

This clonotype was seen a single time. The chain recombines TRBV11-2 with TRBJ2-5, with D uncertain. This CDR3 is 16 amino acids long. CDR1 is SGHAT, CDR2 FQNNGV, per germline. V lost 1 base to trimming and J lost 5 bases, with 17 bases between them. CDR3 nucleotide sequence: TGTGCCAGCAGCTTAGGAAGTGTTGGGCTGATGGAGACCCAGTACTTC. Its translation is CASSLGSVGLMETQYF.

The chain is built from TRBV29-1 and TRBJ1-1; 8 nucleotides match TRBD1. CDR1 and CDR2 (germline): SQVTM, ANQGSEA. After removal of 3 bases from V and 4 bases from J, the junction contained 10 bases not matched to a gene. This CDR3 comprises 15 residues. CDR3 in amino acids: CSVDWQGASITEAFF. The DNA of the CDR3 is TGCAGCGTTGATTGGCAGGGGGCGAGTATCACTGAAGCTTTCTTT.

There are a few counts of this clonotype. The genes are TRBV24-1 and TRBJ1-6, with D tentatively TRBD1 (6 bases). CDR3 length equals 11 residues. Germline V gene sequence: CDR1 KGHDR, CDR2 SFDVKD. Deletions cut 12 bases from V and 8 bases from J, with 10 bases between. The CDR3: CAPKGDSPLHF. The CDR3 DNA follows: TGTGCCCCCAAGGGGGATTCACCCCTCCACTTT.

The rearrangement links TRBV29-1 to TRBJ1-1; TRBD1 matches at 7 bases. Looked up from germline, CDR1 is SQVTM and CDR2 is ANQGSEA. This CDR3 spans 11 amino acids. J gave up 3 bases and V 5 bases, and 0 bases lay outside the gene matches. CDR3 bases: TGCAGCGTTCAGGGGGACACTGAAGCTTTCTTT. Protein sequence: CSVQGDTEAFF.

This clonotype occurred a few times. The gene calls are TRBV5-1 and TRBJ2-2; a possible D gene is TRBD2 (5 bases). The V and J ends lost 6 bases and 6 bases respectively, with 9 bases between them. Germline loops: CDR1 SGHRS, CDR2 YFSETQ. This CDR3 has 12 residues. The CDR3 bases are TGCGCCAGCACGGCCGGGGCCGGGGAGCTGTTTTTT. Its protein is CASTAGAGELFF.